This T cell receptor beta chain was retrieved from a study of a mutant IDH1 vaccine in newly diagnosed glioma. Study-wide background: Initiation of the vaccine course occurred 4-6 weeks after radiotherapy alone, or alongside temozolomide cycles. Previous care, which was radiotherapy, temozolomide, or both, most often involved both.

As to this clone: Its antigen is unidentified.

The protocol was immunoSEQ multiplex PCR, while the TCRdb copy is restricted to in-frame clones and leaves out a portion. The repertoire includes just over 60,000 clones, 80% to 85% of them detected once, and 3.8% sits in the top ten. Time point described: week 47, end of study. Topical imiquimod accompanied each vaccine dose, which consisted of 300 ug of mutant IDH1 20-mer peptide. Germline V gene sequence: CDR1 MNHEY, CDR2 SMNVEV (reference sequence). Trimming took 6 bases from V and 3 from J; bases not matched to a gene: 16. The CDR3 is 17 residues long. The TCR was taken from a man in his thirties or forties with glioma. This chain connects TRBV27 to TRBJ1-2; 7 nucleotides match TRBD1. Sample: PBMCs, taken from a glioma patient whose treatment included an IDH1 peptide vaccine. CDR3: CASRIHQGVGGYYGYTF. The CDR3 DNA reads as TGTGCCAGCAGGATACACCAGGGGGTTGGGGGGTACTATGGCTACACCTTC.